This T cell receptor (beta chain) was recovered during a study of blood T cell repertoires in COVID-19. Study-level information: The cDNA or gDNA used as material had been derived from T cells, B-cell-depleted T cells, or PBMCs.

Sequenced by immunoSEQ multiplex PCR; TCRdb stores in-frame clones only, minus some. In the table there are about 180,000 clones, over 75% of which are singletons. This TCR was recovered from a man between 60 and 70 years old with acute or convalescent COVID-19. The material sequenced was peripheral blood.

The CDR3 is CAWRGAVLLTF. For the CDR3, the DNA is TGTGCCTGGAGGGGGGCAGTTCTGCTCACCTTC. V gene TRBV30 combines with J gene TRBJ1-2; D possibly corresponds to TRBD1 (6 bases). Deletions cut 3 bases from V and 13 bases from J, with 15 bases between. This CDR3 contains 11 residues. From germline, CDR1 is GTSNPN and CDR2 SVGIG (reference sequence).